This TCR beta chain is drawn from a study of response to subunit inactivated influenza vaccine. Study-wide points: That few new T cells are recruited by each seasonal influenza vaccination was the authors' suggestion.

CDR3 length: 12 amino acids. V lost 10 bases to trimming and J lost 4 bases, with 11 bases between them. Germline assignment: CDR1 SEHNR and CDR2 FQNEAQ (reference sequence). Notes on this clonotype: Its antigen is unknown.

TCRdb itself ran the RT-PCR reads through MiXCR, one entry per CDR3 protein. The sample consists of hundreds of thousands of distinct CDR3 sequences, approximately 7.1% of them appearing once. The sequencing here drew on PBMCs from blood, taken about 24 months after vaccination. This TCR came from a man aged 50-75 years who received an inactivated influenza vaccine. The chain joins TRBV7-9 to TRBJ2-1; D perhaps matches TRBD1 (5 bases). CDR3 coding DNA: TGTGCCACCTCCAGGGATTACAATGAGCAGTTCTTC. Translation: CATSRDYNEQFF.